The rows below give T cell receptor beta chains drawn from one sample of a study of tissue T cells after allogeneic stem cell transplantation. Profiling relied on immunoSEQ multiplex PCR, and the TCRdb table lists in-frame clones only, not all of them. Among over a thousand clones listed, approximately 81% were seen once. The sample in question was spleen tissue, obtained at autopsy. The receptors shown here come from a male patient between 35 and 75 years old with steroid-refractory graft-versus-host disease after an allogeneic stem cell transplant. Some T cells may be provided by the graft donor. Both conserved end residues are trimmed from each CDR3. Clone size, where shown, is once, few, many, or a class for clones that have expanded.

clone_size cdr3_length j_call v_call cdr3_aa
. 12 TRBJ2-7 TRBV5-1 ASSRRQDSYEQY
. 13 TRBJ2-1 TRBV2 ASSEGQGKMSEQF
once 13 TRBJ2-3 TRBV5-8 ASSLTGGATDTQY
. 13 TRBJ1-1 TRBV4-1 ASSQESERPAEAF
. 13 TRBJ1-2 TRBV6-5 ASSRAPDRSYGYT
. 12 TRBJ2-2 TRBV6-8 ASRRTLNTGELF
. 17 TRBJ2-7 TRBV4-2 ASSRDPRAALAGEYGQY
. 12 TRBJ1-2 TRBV5-4 ASSLSGTGYGYT
. 11 TRBJ2-7 TRBV7-9 ASSLPYTGEQY
. 12 TRBJ2-1 TRBV24-1 ATSSETANNEQF
once 10 TRBJ1-1 TRBV30 AWTLGGAEAF
. 13 TRBJ1-2 TRBV6-2/TRBV6-3 ASSYSQGRNYGYT
few 12 TRBJ1-1 TRBV5-1 ASSWGEGRPEAF
. 14 TRBJ2-3 TRBV7-9 ASSPRRAGETDTQY
. 12 TRBJ1-4 TRBV7-2 ASSLDPSDEKLF
. 14 TRBJ2-1 TRBV7-9 ASSLSGGPTGNEQF
few 16 TRBJ2-7 TRBV7-9 ASSLVFPGLAGGPGQY
. 11 TRBJ1-6 TRBV9 ASSETGQSPLH
. 12 TRBJ1-5 TRBV6-5 ASSSDGLNQPQH
. 13 TRBJ1-1 TRBV27 ASSRRGNMNTEAF
. 12 TRBJ2-1 TRBV7-6 ASSVEATYNEQF
. 14 TRBJ2-5 TRBV9 ASSVAPGGGRETQY
. 13 TRBJ2-4 TRBV24-1 ATSDGYSSENIQY
. 16 TRBJ2-3 TRBV7-9 ASSFLLTTTSSTDTQY
. 12 TRBJ2-4 TRBV5-5 ASSGTSALGIQY
. 11 TRBJ2-7 TRBV27 ASSLYGEGEQY
. 9 TRBJ2-1 TRBV5-1 ASRGGNEQF
. 10 TRBJ2-2 TRBV3-1/TRBV3-2 ASSQDTGELF
. 13 TRBJ2-3 TRBV29-1 SVHPPLTITDTQY
few 11 TRBJ1-5 TRBV5-1 ASSLRFDRPQH
. 11 TRBJ2-7 TRBV10-3 ATSSGGTYEQY
few 10 TRBJ1-2 TRBV7-9 ASSLQGNGYT
few 13 TRBJ2-1 TRBV7-9 ASSLLQGTYNEQF
. 13 TRBJ2-7 TRBV9 ASSVSASGGYEQY
. 14 TRBJ1-2 TRBV4-1 ASSQEKRTETNGYT
. 13 TRBJ2-2 TRBV4-3 ASSQDFPSGGELF
once 15 TRBJ1-5 TRBV5-1 ASSLGPLQGFNQPQH
. 11 TRBJ1-1 TRBV25-1 ASSDTMNTEAF
few 17 TRBJ2-5 TRBV7-9 ASSSFLSSGGPLQETQY
once 12 TRBJ1-4 TRBV5-1 ASSQNNINEKLF
few 14 TRBJ1-1 TRBV6-5 ASSYRRTAGNTEAF